This T cell receptor (beta chain) was sequenced for a study of blood T cell repertoires in COVID-19 (dated by TCRdb to 2018 to 2020). As for the study more broadly: Samples covering the acute and convalescent phases of COVID-19 were provided by collaborators in the United States, Italy and Spain. Samples came from the ongoing ImmuneRACE study (first 160 participants) plus 1,254 subjects from 6 global collaborators. Where available, HLA class I and class II types were obtained from metadata supplied by the sample provider rather than from assay-based typing. The dataset comprised deeply sampled blood TCRbeta repertoires from subjects exposed to, actively infected with, or recovered from COVID-19. The material from the prospective study consisted of cDNA or gDNA derived from T cells, B-cell-depleted T cells, or PBMCs. A de-identified subject ID, COVID-19 status, age in years and sex were almost always included in the sample metadata. A freely available public database, intended as a resource for researchers studying the immune response to SARS-CoV-2, is where the repertoires were released. Summary of the overall study and its limitations: The amount of clinical and demographic metadata varied by source and participant and was provided uncurated.

The CDR3 covers 15 residues, taking in both the cysteine and the phenylalanine. Of the read, only the CDR3 DNA is kept; its 45 bases are in frame from base 1. V trim: 1 base; J trim: 5 bases; unmatched bases: 7. As encoded in the germline V gene, CDR1 is SGHVS while CDR2 is FNYEAQ. TCRbeta CDR3 regions were amplified from genomic DNA by means of the immunoSEQ Assay, a bias-controlled multiplex PCR. The study's processing was this. The number of nucleated cells in each sample was estimated from the amplification of reference gene primers within the assay. To quantify the absolute abundance of each unique TCRbeta CDR3 rearrangement, sequence reads were collapsed and filtered. For each sample, productive Simpson clonality was calculated as the square root of Simpson's diversity index across productive rearrangements. The table was pulled from immuneACCESS by TCRdb, which kept in-frame rearrangements only. Such tables lose some clones; where checked, under half of the loss comes from unresolved V genes, and the rest has no known cause. V and J calls and clone size follow that table, whereas D and trimming were derived from the DNA. The sample table contains approximately 260,000 clones; only one count was recorded for over 80% of them. The ten largest clones capture over 4.5% of the sample.

Samples from volunteer blood donors who had recovered from COVID-19 were contributed by a second Seattle source. Each collaborating institution followed its own protocols to collect whole blood in K2EDTA tubes. For TCRbeta analysis, collaborator samples were shipped as frozen whole blood, as isolated PBMCs, or as DNA extracted from either sample type. This clone was counted once. No cognate antigen has been identified for it. Base quality data are lacking; no much larger clone is found one base away. This clonotype was sampled from a man aged 60 to 75 who had recovered from COVID-19. The sequencing input was peripheral blood. Here the chain combines TRBV7-6 and TRBJ2-7; 8 central bases correspond to TRBD2. CDR3 protein: CASSLVGRAVDEQYF. The nucleotide sequence reads TGTGCCAGCAGCTTAGTCGGGAGGGCCGTGGACGAGCAGTACTTC.